This section outlines one T cell receptor (beta chain) sequence together with its context. The antigen remains undetermined. This sample is part of a study of cytomegalovirus exposure and HLA in healthy donors. Study observations and caveats: Follow-up analysis later connected one missense variant in DCLRE1C with trimming of TCR beta V- and J-genes. Prior analysis indicated that the majority of TCR beta V segments exhibited productivity approximately 90% or approximately 30% of the time. The likely explanation for a cluster of highly shared sequence variants was sequencing artifact.

The germline CDR1 and CDR2 sequences are MDHEN and SYDVKM. The CDR3 spans 15 residues. J gave up 6 bases and V 6 bases, and 9 bases lay outside the gene matches. The PCR was carried out with 60 Vbeta primers and 13 Jbeta primers. Clones were sequenced by immunoSEQ multiplex PCR, and TCRdb holds only the in-frame ones, with some missing. The sample consists of about 190,000 clones, about four fifths of them appearing once. The V and J genes are TRBV28 and TRBJ1-5, with 9 bases that match TRBD1. Sequencing was done on a sample of PBMCs. The source of this sequence is a young man in good health and CMV-seropositive. For the CDR3, the DNA is TGTGCCAGCAGACGTACAGGGGGCTCAGGTCAGCCCCAGCATTTT. It encodes CASRRTGGSGQPQHF.